This record covers a single T cell receptor beta chain. Germline trimming cut 8 bases from V and 8 bases from J; bases unmatched to any gene: 9. The CDR3 is 14 amino acids. In germline, CDR1 is WSHSY, CDR2 SAAADI. The data originate from a study of blood T cell repertoires in COVID-19. At the level of the study: Sites across the United States, Italy and Spain contributed samples from acute and convalescent COVID-19. T cells, B-cell-depleted T cells, or PBMCs supplied cDNA or gDNA.

Under the authors' procedure: Amplification of reference gene primers provided the estimated nucleated cell counts. Sequencing was performed with immunoSEQ multiplex PCR; in TCRdb, only in-frame clones are kept and a portion is missing. Clonal size and the V and J genes are those of that table, whereas D and trimming came from the DNA. The sample lists some 130,000 clones; over 60% were seen once. The source is a woman between 70 and 85 years old with acute or convalescent COVID-19. Source material: peripheral blood. V gene TRBV10-2 combines with J gene TRBJ2-1; 10 bases map to TRBD2. This CDR3 is CASRERGGRDEQFF. The CDR3 region has the DNA TGCGCCAGCCGGGAGCGGGGGGGTAGGGATGAGCAGTTCTTC.